The 30 T cell receptor beta chains in this list originate from one sample, sequenced in a study of cytotoxic CD8 clonotypes in ibrutinib-treated CLL. Assay used: immunoSEQ multiplex PCR; TCRdb lists only in-frame clones, some missing. The sample contains tens of thousands of clones, roughly 45% of which appear only once. Sequencing was performed on PBMCs, taken before ibrutinib treatment. These receptor sequences come from a human donor with chronic lymphocytic leukemia.

A few counts support this clone. The rearrangement links TRBV2 to TRBJ2-7; no clear D. V shed 1 base and J shed 7 bases, with 14 bases lying between them. The germline CDR1 and CDR2 sequences are SNHLY and FYNNEI. CDR3 length: 14 residues. The CDR3, as DNA: TGTGCCAGCAGTGAAGGGACCCCCGTAGGAGAGCAGTACTTC. Translating gives CASSEGTPVGEQYF.

In DNA form, the CDR3 reads TGCGCCAGCAGCCAAGAAACAGACAGGGGGTATCCCCAGCATTTT. As protein: CASSQETDRGYPQHF. V and J are TRBV4-1 and TRBJ1-5, with TRBD1 matching 9 bases. The CDR3 spans 15 residues. Germline values: CDR1 MGHRA, CDR2 YSYEKL. J lost 10 bases, V lost 0 bases, and 7 bases had no gene match.

About this clone: The same CDR3 also results from other DNA sequences found in this sample. The chain employs TRBV20-1 and TRBJ2-5, with no clear D. Germline V gene data show CDR1 as DFQATT and CDR2 as SNEGSKA (reference sequence). V gave up 4 bases and J gave up 4 bases, with 4 bases separating them. The length of the CDR3 is 10 residues. The CDR3 here is CSAKRETQYF. The CDR3 DNA reads as TGCAGTGCTAAGAGAGAGACCCAGTACTTC.

In its sample, this clone was seen a few times. V is TRBV6-1 and J is TRBJ2-7; no firm D call. This CDR3 is built from 15 residues. Between the trimmed V and J ends, which lost 1 base and 3 bases, there was a span of 13 bases. Germline CDR1 is MNHNS and CDR2 is SASEGT. CDR3: CASSEVLNSNYEQYF. The DNA of the CDR3 is TGTGCCAGCAGTGAAGTGTTGAACTCTAACTACGAGCAGTACTTC.

This clone was observed a few times. CDR3: CASSLKSWSTDTQYF. DNA for the CDR3: TGTGCCAGCAGTTTAAAGTCGTGGAGCACAGATACGCAGTATTTT. This sequence joins TRBV27 and TRBJ2-3; unclear D gene. Trimming took off 2 bases at V and 0 bases at J, with 9 bases between the two ends. This CDR3 has 15 amino acids. CDR1 MNHEY and CDR2 SMNVEV come from the germline V gene (reference sequence).

The gene calls are TRBV15 and TRBJ2-1; weak D call: TRBD1 (5 bases). Germline CDR1 is LNHNV and CDR2 is YYDKDF (reference sequence). Trimming shortened V by 1 base and J by 4 bases, and 11 bases separated the two germline ends. CDR3 length equals 15 residues. This CDR3 reads CATSRVQTAYNEQFF. CDR3 DNA: TGTGCCACCAGCAGAGTCCAGACAGCATACAATGAGCAGTTCTTC.

V gene TRBV7-8 combines with J gene TRBJ2-2; 11 bases align to TRBD2. Germline CDR1 reads SGHVS; CDR2 reads FQNEAQ. The V and J ends lost 5 bases and 6 bases, in that order; junction bases with no gene match: 8. The CDR3 is made up of 16 amino acids. CDR3 in DNA: TGTGCCAGCAGCCCGCATACTAGCGGGGGTCCCGGGGAGCTGTTTTTT. This sequence encodes CASSPHTSGGPGELFF.

The CDR3 spells CASSVEETQYF. The CDR3 nucleotides read TGTGCCAGCAGCGTAGAGGAGACCCAGTACTTC. This chain uses TRBV9 with TRBJ2-5, with D unclear. The CDR3 has 11 amino acids. Deletions cut 0 bases from V and 5 bases from J, with 2 bases between. Germline assignment: CDR1 SGDLS and CDR2 YYNGEE.

The chain couples TRBV7-9 to TRBJ1-1; D ambiguous. V was shortened by 2 bases and J by 0 bases, with 10 bases between the two germline ends. Germline CDR1 and CDR2: SEHNR and FQNEAQ (reference sequence). The CDR3 length is 15 residues. The CDR3 loop is CASSLRGRMNTEAFF. CDR3 coding DNA: TGTGCCAGCAGCTTACGAGGGCGGATGAACACTGAAGCTTTCTTT.

V gene TRBV25-1 combines with J gene TRBJ1-2; D is ambiguous. CDR1 and CDR2 (germline): MGHDK, SYGVNS. V lost 8 bases, J lost 2 bases, and 12 bases lay in between. This CDR3 is 13 amino acids long. CDR3 loop: CASSESDNYGYTF. CDR3 nucleotides: TGTGCCAGCTCCGAGTCAGACAACTATGGCTACACCTTC.

J is TRBJ2-5 and V is TRBV5-1; no clear D gene. This CDR3 spans 13 amino acids. CDR1 and CDR2 (germline): SGHRS, YFSETQ. Deletions cut 5 bases from V and 3 bases from J, with 11 bases between. The CDR3 coding sequence is TGCGCCAGCAGACCGGTTCGGGAAGAGACCCAGTACTTC. Its translation is CASRPVREETQYF.

The chain recombines TRBV25-1 with TRBJ2-5, with TRBD2 matching 8 bases. This CDR3 comprises 14 residues. The V gene end was trimmed by 5 bases and the J gene end by 5 bases; junction bases not matched to a gene: 7. The V gene's germline CDR1 is MGHDK and CDR2 SYGVNS. Here the CDR3 DNA reads TGTGCCAGCAGTTCCGGGGGGGCTGTGGAGACCCAGTACTTC. It encodes CASSSGGAVETQYF.

The chain has TRBV6-5 and TRBJ1-5; D gene uncertain. The CDR3 is 15 amino acids. Germline-derived CDR1 and CDR2 are MNHEY and SVGAGI. The V and J ends lost 5 bases and 6 bases respectively, with 17 bases between them. For the CDR3, the DNA is TGTGCCAGCAGTAGCCTTGGGCCCGGGGTTCAGCCCCAGCATTTT. Its translation: CASSSLGPGVQPQHF.

V usage is TRBV11-1 and J usage is TRBJ2-6; no firm D call. The CDR3 spans 14 residues. V shed 10 bases and J shed 0 bases, with 10 bases lying between them. Germline V gives CDR1 SGHAT, CDR2 FQDESV (reference sequence). DNA for the CDR3: TGTGCCACCGGCCCGCTCTCTGGGGCCAACGTCCTGACTTTC. This encodes CATGPLSGANVLTF.

This chain joins TRBV11-3 and TRBJ2-7; 8 bases fit TRBD1. The V segment lost 4 bases and the J segment 5 bases; nucleotides outside the gene matches: 10. The CDR3 is 15 amino acids. The germline CDR1 and CDR2 sequences are SGHNT and YENEEA. CDR3 protein: CASSSGGQGFDEQYF. For the CDR3, the DNA is TGTGCCAGCAGCTCAGGCGGACAGGGTTTCGACGAGCAGTACTTC. Complete variable domain (other parts from reference TRBV11-3 and TRBJ2-7): EAGVVQSPRYKIIEKKQPVAFWCNPISGHNTLYWYLQNLGQGPELLIRYENEEAVDDSQLPKDRFSAERLKGVDSTLKIQPAELGDSAVYLCASSSGGQGFDEQYFGPGTRLTVT.

Worth noting for this clone: The junction and the germline gene differ at one end; a read error may be behind it. The chain carries TRBV10-1 and TRBJ1-1; no firm D call. Germline loops: CDR1 WNHNN, CDR2 SYGVQD (reference sequence). The CDR3 runs to 14 residues. The CDR3 sequence: CASSPSSRVTVAFF. In nucleotides, the CDR3 is TGCGCCAGCAGCCCCAGTTCCCGGGTGACTGTAGCTTTCTTT.

The gene calls are TRBV7-8 and TRBJ2-2; D is uncertain. Germline V gene data show CDR1 as SGHVS and CDR2 as FQNEAQ. CDR3 length: 12 residues. Trimming cost V 3 bases and J 8 bases, with 7 bases left between them. CDR3 residues: CASSFREGELFF. The CDR3, as DNA: TGTGCCAGCAGCTTCCGCGAAGGGGAGCTGTTTTTT.

V is TRBV7-9 and J is TRBJ1-1, with D perhaps matching TRBD1 (6 bases). Trimming removed 5 bases at V and 4 bases at J, with 26 bases between. In germline, CDR1 is SEHNR, CDR2 FQNEAQ (reference sequence). The CDR3 is made up of 18 amino acids. The CDR3, as DNA: TGTGCCAGCAGCCCTCGGGCGGGGGCCAGTATATCGCGCACTGAAGCTTTCTTT. Encoded protein: CASSPRAGASISRTEAFF.

This clone is labeled as medium-sized. The J gene is TRBJ2-2, the V gene TRBV6-1, with TRBD1 matching over 8 bases. CDR3 length: 14 amino acids. CDR1 is MNHNS, CDR2 SASEGT, per germline. The V gene end was trimmed by 6 bases and the J gene end by 6 bases; junction bases not matched to a gene: 6. The CDR3 region has the DNA TGTGCCAGCAGGGATCCAGGGGGCCCCGGGGAGCTGTTTTTT. Its protein is CASRDPGGPGELFF.

V and J are TRBV4-2 and TRBJ2-2; the D is unclear. The germline CDR1 and CDR2 sequences are LGHNA and YNFKEQ. This CDR3 is built from 14 residues. Trimming took 1 base from V and 1 from J, leaving 4 bases between them. The CDR3 coding sequence is TGTGCCAGCAGCCAAGTAGGGAACACCGGGGAGCTGTTTTTT. Residues: CASSQVGNTGELFF.

The rearrangement uses TRBV11-2 and TRBJ2-7, with D perhaps matching TRBD1 (5 bases). Germline V gives CDR1 SGHAT, CDR2 FQNNGV. The CDR3 is 14 amino acids. V gave up 2 bases and J gave up 3 bases, with 11 bases separating them. CDR3: CASSLTRTSYEQYF. The CDR3 coding sequence is TGTGCCAGCAGCTTAACAAGGACAAGCTACGAGCAGTACTTC.

The chain combines TRBV5-4 with TRBJ2-3; 11 nucleotides line up with TRBD2. The CDR3 loop spans 17 amino acids. V dropped 4 bases and J dropped 6; count of bases not matched to a gene: 13. Germline-derived CDR1 and CDR2 are SGHNT and YYREEE (reference sequence). The CDR3 loop reads CASSLGSGLAGGDTQYF. As DNA, the CDR3 is TGTGCCAGCAGCCTAGGTTCAGGGCTAGCGGGGGGTGATACGCAGTATTTT.

The chain is built from TRBV7-3 and TRBJ2-3; the match to TRBD2 covers 11 bases. The CDR3 spans 16 residues. Germline V lookup: CDR1 SGHTA, CDR2 FQGTGA. The trim removed 5 bases at V and 1 base at J, leaving 5 bases unmatched. Written as DNA, the CDR3 is TGTGCCAGCAGCCCCACGACTAGCGGGGGCACAGATACGCAGTATTTT. Amino acids: CASSPTTSGGTDTQYF.

This clone was picked up one time. The chain links TRBV7-8 to TRBJ2-4; 7 bases line up with TRBD1. Losses at the gene ends were 3 bases for V and 7 bases for J; bases not matched to a gene: 6. Germline V gene lookup returns CDR1 SGHVS and CDR2 FQNEAQ. The CDR3 sequence is 14 residues long. The CDR3 region is CASSFQTGTNIQYF. DNA of the CDR3: TGTGCCAGCAGCTTCCAGACAGGGACGAACATTCAGTACTTC.

Here the CDR3 reads CASSPIGPSPYNEQFF. As DNA, the CDR3 is TGTGCCAGCAGTCCTATAGGCCCTAGCCCCTACAATGAGCAGTTCTTC. The chain joins TRBV27 to TRBJ2-1; a weak D match, TRBD2 (5 bases). The CDR3 runs 16 residues. V lost 5 bases and J lost 2, with 16 bases in between. The germline V gene encodes CDR1 MNHEY and CDR2 SMNVEV (reference sequence).

This clone was recorded only once. J is TRBJ1-5 and V is TRBV5-5, with 10 bases that match TRBD1. Germline CDR1 and CDR2: SGHKS and YYEKEE (reference sequence). CDR3 size: 16 residues. J gave up 6 bases and V 4 bases, and 10 bases lay outside the gene matches. CDR3: CASSPDRGRLVQPQHF. As DNA, the CDR3 is TGTGCCAGCAGCCCCGACAGGGGGCGCCTCGTTCAGCCCCAGCATTTT.

This chain joins TRBV4-2 and TRBJ2-1; TRBD2 matches 11 bases. This CDR3 region has 17 residues. V gave up 1 base and J gave up 5 bases; unmatched junction bases: 7. In germline, CDR1 is LGHNA, CDR2 YNFKEQ. In DNA form, the CDR3 reads TGTGCCAGCAGCCAAGGCGCTAGCGGGGGGCTGAACAATGAGCAGTTCTTC. Its protein is CASSQGASGGLNNEQFF.

This clone was detected ten times or more. The V call is TRBV5-6, the J call TRBJ2-7; the D gene is possibly TRBD2 (5 bases). The CDR3 is 11 residues long. Germline lookup yields CDR1 SGHDT and CDR2 YYEEEE. V was pared by 1 base and J by 7 bases, with 6 bases between. CDR3: CASSLRGEQYF. CDR3 in DNA: TGTGCCAGCAGCTTGCGAGGGGAGCAGTACTTC.

The chain links TRBV7-9 to TRBJ1-1; TRBD1 might be the D (5 bases). V lost 4 bases and J 1 base, leaving 10 bases between the germline ends. Germline CDR1 SEHNR, CDR2 FQNEAQ (reference sequence). There are 14 residues in the CDR3. The CDR3 DNA reads as TGTGCCAGCAGCTCGATAGGACAGAACACTGAAGCTTTCTTT. It yields the protein CASSSIGQNTEAFF.

The CDR3 DNA reads TGTGCCACCCAAAAGGAGGGACACACCGGGGAGCTGTTTTTT. Translation gives CATQKEGHTGELFF. The chain employs TRBV2 and TRBJ2-2; D might be TRBD2 (6 bases). The CDR3 consists of 14 residues. V lost 10 bases and J 3 bases, leaving 15 bases between the germline ends. Germline loops: CDR1 SNHLY, CDR2 FYNNEI.